The 5 T cell receptor beta chains in this list originate from one sample, sequenced in a study of blood T cell repertoires in COVID-19. Sequencing used immunoSEQ multiplex PCR; TCRdb keeps in-frame clones, though not all of them. The sample has 300,000 to 350,000 clones, more than 75% seen once. What was sequenced was PBMCs or T cells enriched from blood (not recorded which). The receptor set was obtained from a woman in her 30s who had recovered from COVID-19.

The V gene is TRBV19, the J gene TRBJ2-7; 7 bases map to TRBD1. Unmatched junction bases numbered 3, after V lost 2 bases and J lost 2 bases. The CDR3 runs 14 residues. Germline loops: CDR1 LNHDA, CDR2 SQIVND (reference sequence). This CDR3 reads CASSITGATYEQYF. The CDR3 coding sequence is TGTGCCAGTAGTATAACAGGGGCCACCTACGAGCAGTACTTC.

V gene TRBV5-8 combines with J gene TRBJ2-1; tentative D call: TRBD2 (5 bases). The CDR3 runs to 12 residues. Germline V CDR1 and CDR2: SGHTS, YDEGEE. CDR3: CSDSDSYNEQFF. As DNA, the CDR3 is TGTTCCGATAGCGACTCCTACAATGAGCAGTTCTTC.

The rearrangement joins TRBV6-1 to TRBJ1-2; unclear D gene. V was pared by 4 bases and J by 1 base, with 16 bases between. Germline CDR1 reads MNHNS; CDR2 reads SASEGT. The CDR3 extends over 16 amino acids. The CDR3 bases are TGTGCCAGCAGTGGATCCCTCTCGCGGGGTAACTATGGCTACACCTTC. This codes for CASSGSLSRGNYGYTF.

J is TRBJ1-2 and V is TRBV3-1 (or the pseudogene TRBV3-2); perhaps TRBD1 as D (6 bases). V was cut by 5 bases and J by 0 bases, with 10 bases left in between. The CDR3 covers 14 residues. Germline V lookup: CDR1 LGHDT, CDR2 YNNKEL (reference sequence). The CDR3 nucleotides are TGTGCCAGCAGCGGGGACAATGCTAACTATGGCTACACCTTC. Amino acids: CASSGDNANYGYTF.

This rearrangement joins TRBV18 to TRBJ2-7; possible D gene TRBD1, 5 bases. This CDR3 has 12 amino acids. The ends were cut back, 4 bases at V and 3 bases at J, with 7 bases in the middle. Germline CDR1 reads KGHSH; CDR2 reads LQKENI. The CDR3 loop reads CASSLDSYEQYF. The CDR3 DNA follows: TGTGCCAGCTCACTTGACAGCTACGAGCAGTACTTC.